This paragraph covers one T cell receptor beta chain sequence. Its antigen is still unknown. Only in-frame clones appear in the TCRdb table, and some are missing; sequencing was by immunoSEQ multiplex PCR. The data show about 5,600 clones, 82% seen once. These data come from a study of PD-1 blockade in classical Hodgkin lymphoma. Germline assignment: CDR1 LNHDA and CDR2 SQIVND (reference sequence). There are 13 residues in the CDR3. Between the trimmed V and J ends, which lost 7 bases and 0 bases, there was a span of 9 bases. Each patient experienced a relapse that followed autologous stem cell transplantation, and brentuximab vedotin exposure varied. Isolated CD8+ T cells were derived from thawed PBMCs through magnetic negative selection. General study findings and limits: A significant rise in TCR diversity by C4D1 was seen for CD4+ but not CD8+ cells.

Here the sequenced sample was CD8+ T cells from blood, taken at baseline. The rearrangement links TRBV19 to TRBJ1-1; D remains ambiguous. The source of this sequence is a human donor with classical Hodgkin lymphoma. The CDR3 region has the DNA TGTGCCAGTAAGGCAGGTATGAACACTGAAGCTTTCTTT. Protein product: CASKAGMNTEAFF.